This TCR beta chain is drawn from a study of blood T cell repertoires in COVID-19. Background on the study: There were acute and convalescent COVID-19 samples, and they came from the United States, Italy and Spain. T cells, B-cell-depleted T cells, or PBMCs supplied cDNA or gDNA.

Original processing notes: The authors estimated nucleated cell counts from reference gene primer amplification. This table comes from immunoSEQ multiplex PCR, and its TCRdb copy is limited to in-frame clones, with some not included. V and J calls and clone size come straight from that table; D and trimming were deduced from the DNA. The sample lists about 180,000 clones; around 83% were seen once. This CDR3 has 14 amino acids. Germline values: CDR1 MNHEY, CDR2 SVGAGI. V trimming: 5 bases; J trimming: 3 bases; junction bases outside the gene matches: 5. The source material was peripheral blood. The chain combines TRBV6-5 with TRBJ1-2, with TRBD1 matching 8 bases. The clonotype originates from a woman aged 25 to 45 with active or convalescent COVID-19. CDR3 region: CASSRDRGYYGYTF. CDR3 bases: TGTGCCAGCAGTAGAGACAGGGGATACTATGGCTACACCTTC.